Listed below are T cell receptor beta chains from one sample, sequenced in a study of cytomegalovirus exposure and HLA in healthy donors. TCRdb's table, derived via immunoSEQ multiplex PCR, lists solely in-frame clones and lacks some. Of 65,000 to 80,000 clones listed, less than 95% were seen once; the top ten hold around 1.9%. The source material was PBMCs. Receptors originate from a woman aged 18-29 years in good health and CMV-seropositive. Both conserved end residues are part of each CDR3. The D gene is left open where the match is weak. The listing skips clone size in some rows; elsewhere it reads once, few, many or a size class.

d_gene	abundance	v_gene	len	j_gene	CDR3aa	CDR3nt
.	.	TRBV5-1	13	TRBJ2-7	CASTEAASYEQYF	TGCGCCAGCACGGAGGCAGCCTCCTACGAGCAGTACTTC
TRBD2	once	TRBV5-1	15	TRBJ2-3	CASSGTSGGTDTQYF	TGCGCCAGCAGCGGGACTAGCGGGGGCACAGATACGCAGTATTTT
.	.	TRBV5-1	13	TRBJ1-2	CASSFEGENGYTF	TGCGCCAGCAGCTTTGAGGGAGAGAATGGCTACACCTTC
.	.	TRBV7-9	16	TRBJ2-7	CASSPNPGTYSYEQYF	TGTGCCAGCAGCCCAAACCCCGGGACATACTCCTACGAGCAGTACTTC
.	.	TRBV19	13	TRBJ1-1	CASSITPNDEAFF	TGTGCCAGTAGTATAACACCGAACGATGAAGCTTTCTTT
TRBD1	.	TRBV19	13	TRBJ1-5	CASNRQGNQPQHF	TGTGCCAGTAACCGACAGGGAAATCAGCCCCAGCATTTT
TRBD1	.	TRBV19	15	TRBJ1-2	CAVGRGDRPNYGYTF	TGTGCCGTCGGGCGTGGGGACAGACCTAACTATGGCTACACCTTC
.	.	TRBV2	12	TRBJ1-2	CASSESGAGYTF	TGTGCCAGCAGTGAATCTGGGGCTGGCTACACCTTC
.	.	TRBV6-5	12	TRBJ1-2	CASSIGQHGYTF	TGTGCCAGCAGCATCGGACAGCATGGCTACACCTTC
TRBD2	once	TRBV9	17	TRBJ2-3	CASSVEGLAGGRDTQYF	TGTGCCAGCAGCGTAGAAGGGTTAGCGGGGGGGCGAGATACGCAGTATTTT
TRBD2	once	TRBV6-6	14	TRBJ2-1	CAAGGTRVSNEQFF	TGTGCCGCTGGAGGGACTAGGGTTTCCAATGAGCAGTTCTTC
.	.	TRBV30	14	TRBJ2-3	CAWSYGGGADTQYF	TGTGCCTGGAGTTACGGGGGTGGGGCAGATACGCAGTATTTT
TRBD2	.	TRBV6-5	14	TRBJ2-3	CASRVAGGSDTQYF	TGTGCCAGCAGGGTAGCGGGAGGGTCGGATACGCAGTATTTT
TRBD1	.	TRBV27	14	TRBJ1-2	CASSSPLRGEGYTF	TGTGCCAGCAGTTCTCCCCTCAGGGGGGAAGGCTACACCTTC